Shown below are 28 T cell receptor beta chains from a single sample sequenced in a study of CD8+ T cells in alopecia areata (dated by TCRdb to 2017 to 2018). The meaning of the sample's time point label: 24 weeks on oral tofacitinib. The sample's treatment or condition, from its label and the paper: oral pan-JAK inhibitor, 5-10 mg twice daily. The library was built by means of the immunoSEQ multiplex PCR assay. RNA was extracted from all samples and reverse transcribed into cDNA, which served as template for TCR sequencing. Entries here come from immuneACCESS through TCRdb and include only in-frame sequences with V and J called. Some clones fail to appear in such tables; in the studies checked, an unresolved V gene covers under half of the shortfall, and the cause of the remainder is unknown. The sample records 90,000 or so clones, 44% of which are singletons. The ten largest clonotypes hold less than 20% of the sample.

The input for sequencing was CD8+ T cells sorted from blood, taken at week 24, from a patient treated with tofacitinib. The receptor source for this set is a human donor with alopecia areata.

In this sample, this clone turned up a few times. The CDR3 sequence: CASSLPPNSLGGEQYF. The CDR3 nucleotides are TGCGCCAGCAGCTTACCACCGAACTCTCTGGGGGGCGAGCAGTACTTC. The genes are TRBV23-1 and TRBJ2-7; D perhaps matches TRBD2 (6 bases). TRBV23-1 counts as an open reading frame of uncertain function. There are 16 residues in the CDR3. Trimming left V 6 bases short and J 6 bases short, with 24 bases between.

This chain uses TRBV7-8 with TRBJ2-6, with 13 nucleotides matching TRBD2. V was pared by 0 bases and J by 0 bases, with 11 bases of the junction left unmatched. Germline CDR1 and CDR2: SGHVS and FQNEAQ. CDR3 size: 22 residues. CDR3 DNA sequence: TGTGCCAGCAGCTTAGCGCGGGGGACTTGGACTAGCGGGAGCTCTGGGGCCAACGTCCTGACTTTC. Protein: CASSLARGTWTSGSSGANVLTF.

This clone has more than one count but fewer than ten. CDR3 in DNA: TGTGCCAGCAGCCCATTGGGGTACCAAGAGACCCAGTACTTC. Encoded protein: CASSPLGYQETQYF. The chain links TRBV7-9 to TRBJ2-5; the D is unclear. V lost 5 bases, J lost 0 bases, and 10 bases lay in between. CDR1 and CDR2 (germline): SEHNR, FQNEAQ (reference sequence). This CDR3 contains 14 residues. Filled out from reference TRBV7-9 and TRBJ2-5, the complete variable domain reads DTGVSQNPRHKITKRGQNVTFRCDPISEHNRLYWYRQTLGQGPEFLTYFQNEAQLEKSRLLSDRFSAERPKGSFSTLEIQRTEQGDSAMYLCASSPLGYQETQYFGPGTRLLVL.

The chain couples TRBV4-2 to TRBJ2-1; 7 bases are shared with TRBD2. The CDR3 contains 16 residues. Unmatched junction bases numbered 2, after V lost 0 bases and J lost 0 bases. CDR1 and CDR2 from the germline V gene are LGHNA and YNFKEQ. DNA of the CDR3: TGTGCCAGCAGCCAAGAGTCTAGCGGCTCCTACAATGAGCAGTTCTTC. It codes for CASSQESSGSYNEQFF.

CDR3 residues: CASSSDRGNEQYF. The CDR3 DNA reads as TGTGCCAGCAGCTCAGACAGGGGGAACGAGCAGTACTTC. The chain has TRBV13 and TRBJ2-7; the match to TRBD1 covers 9 bases. The CDR3 loop spans 13 amino acids. V shed 4 bases and J 5 bases; nucleotides not matched to a gene: 3. Germline CDR1 reads PRHDT; CDR2 reads FYEKMQ (reference sequence). The full variable domain, in which reference TRBV13 and TRBJ2-7 provide the parts outside the CDR3, is AAGVIQSPRHLIKEKRETATLKCYPIPRHDTVYWYQQGPGQDPQFLISFYEKMQSDKGSIPDRFSAQQFSDYHSELNMSSLELGDSALYFCASSSDRGNEQYFGPGTRLTVT.

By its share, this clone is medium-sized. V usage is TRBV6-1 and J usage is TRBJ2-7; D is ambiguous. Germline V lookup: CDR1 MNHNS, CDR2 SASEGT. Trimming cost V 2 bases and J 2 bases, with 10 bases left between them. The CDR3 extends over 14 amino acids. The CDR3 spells CASSEWEVPYEQYF. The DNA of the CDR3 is TGTGCCAGCAGTGAATGGGAAGTTCCCTACGAGCAGTACTTC.

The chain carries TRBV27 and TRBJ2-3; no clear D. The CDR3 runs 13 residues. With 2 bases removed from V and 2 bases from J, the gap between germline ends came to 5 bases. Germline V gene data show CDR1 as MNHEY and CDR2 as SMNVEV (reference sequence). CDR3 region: CASSLAATDTQYF. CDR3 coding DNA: TGTGCCAGCAGTTTAGCGGCCACAGATACGCAGTATTTT.

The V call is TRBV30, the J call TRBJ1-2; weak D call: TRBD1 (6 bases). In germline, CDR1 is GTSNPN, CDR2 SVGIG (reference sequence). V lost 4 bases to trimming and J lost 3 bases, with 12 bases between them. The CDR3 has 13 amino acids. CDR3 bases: TGTGCCTGGACTAACGCAGGGGACTATGGCTACACCTTC. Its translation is CAWTNAGDYGYTF.

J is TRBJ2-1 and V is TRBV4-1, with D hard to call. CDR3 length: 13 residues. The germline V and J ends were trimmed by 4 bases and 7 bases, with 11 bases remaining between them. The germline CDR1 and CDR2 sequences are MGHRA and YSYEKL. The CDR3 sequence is CASSPTRRNEQFF. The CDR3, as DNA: TGCGCCAGCAGCCCAACCAGACGGAATGAGCAGTTCTTC.

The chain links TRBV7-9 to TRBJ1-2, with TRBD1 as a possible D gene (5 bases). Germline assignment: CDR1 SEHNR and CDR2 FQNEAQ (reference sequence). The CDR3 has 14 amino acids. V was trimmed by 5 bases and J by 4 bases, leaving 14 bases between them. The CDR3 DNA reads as TGTGCCAGCAGCCTTCAGGGAGATAGCTATGGCTACACCTTC. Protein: CASSLQGDSYGYTF.

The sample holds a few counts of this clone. CDR3 region: CASSQSDTLGEKLFF. CDR3 coding DNA: TGCGCCAGCAGTCAATCGGACACCCTTGGTGAAAAACTGTTTTTT. The chain links TRBV23-1 to TRBJ1-4, with TRBD1 as a possible D gene (5 bases). TRBV23-1 has ORF status, its function being uncertain. V gave up 0 bases and J gave up 7 bases, with 12 bases separating them. The CDR3 runs 15 residues.

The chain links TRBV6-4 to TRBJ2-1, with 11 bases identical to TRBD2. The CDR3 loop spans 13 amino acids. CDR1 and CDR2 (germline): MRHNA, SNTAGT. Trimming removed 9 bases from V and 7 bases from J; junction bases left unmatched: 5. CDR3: CASSGRAGNEQFF. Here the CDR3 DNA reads TGTGCCAGTAGCGGGAGGGCCGGAAATGAGCAGTTCTTC.

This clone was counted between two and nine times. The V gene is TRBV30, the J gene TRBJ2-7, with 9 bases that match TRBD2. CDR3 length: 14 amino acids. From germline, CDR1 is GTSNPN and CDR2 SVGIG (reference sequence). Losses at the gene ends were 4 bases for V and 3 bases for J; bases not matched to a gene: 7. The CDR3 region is CAWTGLAGYYEQYF. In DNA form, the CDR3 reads TGTGCCTGGACAGGTCTAGCGGGATACTACGAGCAGTACTTC.

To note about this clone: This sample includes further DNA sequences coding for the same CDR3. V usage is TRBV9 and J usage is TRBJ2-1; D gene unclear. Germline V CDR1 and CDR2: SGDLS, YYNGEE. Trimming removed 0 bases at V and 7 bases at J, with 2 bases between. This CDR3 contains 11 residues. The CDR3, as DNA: TGTGCCAGCAGCGTAGATAATGAGCAGTTCTTC. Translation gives CASSVDNEQFF.

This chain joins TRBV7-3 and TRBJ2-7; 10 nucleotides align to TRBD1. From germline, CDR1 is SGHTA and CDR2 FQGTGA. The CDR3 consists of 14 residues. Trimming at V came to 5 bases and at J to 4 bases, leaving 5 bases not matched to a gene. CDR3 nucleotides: TGTGCCAGCAGCCCGGACAGGGGGGAGTACGAGCAGTACTTC. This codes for CASSPDRGEYEQYF.

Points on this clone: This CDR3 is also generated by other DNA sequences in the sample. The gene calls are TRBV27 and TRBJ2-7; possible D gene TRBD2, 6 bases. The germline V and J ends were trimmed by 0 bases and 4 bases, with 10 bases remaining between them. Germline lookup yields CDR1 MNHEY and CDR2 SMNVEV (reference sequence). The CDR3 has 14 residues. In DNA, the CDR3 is TGTGCCAGCAGTTTATCAGCGCGGGGTTACGAGCAGTACTTC. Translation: CASSLSARGYEQYF.

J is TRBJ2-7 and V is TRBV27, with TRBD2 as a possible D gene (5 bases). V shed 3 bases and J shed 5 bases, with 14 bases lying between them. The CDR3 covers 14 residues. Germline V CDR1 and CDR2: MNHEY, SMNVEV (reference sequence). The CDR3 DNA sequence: TGTGCCAGCAGTTTTGATCCGGGGATTAACGAGCAGTACTTC. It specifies CASSFDPGINEQYF.

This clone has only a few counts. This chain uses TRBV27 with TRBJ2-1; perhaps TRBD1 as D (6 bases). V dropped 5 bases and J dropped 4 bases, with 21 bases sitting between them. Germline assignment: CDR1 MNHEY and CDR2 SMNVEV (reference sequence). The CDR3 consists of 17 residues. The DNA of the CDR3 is TGTGCCAGCAGTCTAACCGACAGGCCCCTTAAATACAATGAGCAGTTCTTC. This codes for CASSLTDRPLKYNEQFF.

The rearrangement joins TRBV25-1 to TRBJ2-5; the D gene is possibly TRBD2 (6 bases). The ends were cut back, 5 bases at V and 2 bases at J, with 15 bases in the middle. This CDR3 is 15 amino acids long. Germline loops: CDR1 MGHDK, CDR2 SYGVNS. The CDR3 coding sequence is TGTGCCAGCAGTTACTCGACTAGTTGGCAAGAGACCCAGTACTTC. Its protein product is CASSYSTSWQETQYF. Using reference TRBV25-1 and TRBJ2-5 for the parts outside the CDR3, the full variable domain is EADIYQTPRYLVIGTGKKITLECSQTMGHDKMYWYQQDPGMELHLIHYSYGVNSTEKGDLSSESTVSRIRTEHFPLTLESARPSHTSQYLCASSYSTSWQETQYFGPGTRLLVL.

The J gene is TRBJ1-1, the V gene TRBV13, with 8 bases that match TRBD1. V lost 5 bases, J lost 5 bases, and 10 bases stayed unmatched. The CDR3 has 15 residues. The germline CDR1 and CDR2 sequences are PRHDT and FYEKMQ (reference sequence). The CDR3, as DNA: TGTGCCAGCAGCCCCTGGACAGGGTCGTCGACTGAAGCTTTCTTT. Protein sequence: CASSPWTGSSTEAFF.

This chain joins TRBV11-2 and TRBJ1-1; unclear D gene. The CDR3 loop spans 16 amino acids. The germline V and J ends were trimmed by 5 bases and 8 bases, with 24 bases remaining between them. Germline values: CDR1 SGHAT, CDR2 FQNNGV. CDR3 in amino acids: CASSPLAPGKPQEAFF. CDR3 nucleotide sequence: TGTGCCAGCAGCCCGCTTGCCCCTGGGAAGCCCCAAGAAGCTTTCTTT. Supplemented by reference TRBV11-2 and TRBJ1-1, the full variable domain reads EAGVAQSPRYKIIEKRQSVAFWCNPISGHATLYWYQQILGQGPKLLIQFQNNGVVDDSQLPKDRFSAERLKGVDSTLKIQPAKLEDSAVYLCASSPLAPGKPQEAFFGQGTRLTVV.

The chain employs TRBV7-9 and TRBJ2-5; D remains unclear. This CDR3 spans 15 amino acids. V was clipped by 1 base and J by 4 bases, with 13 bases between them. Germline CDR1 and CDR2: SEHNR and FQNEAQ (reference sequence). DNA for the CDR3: TGTGCCAGCAGCTTAGGAACGGATATGGCAGAGACCCAGTACTTC. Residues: CASSLGTDMAETQYF.

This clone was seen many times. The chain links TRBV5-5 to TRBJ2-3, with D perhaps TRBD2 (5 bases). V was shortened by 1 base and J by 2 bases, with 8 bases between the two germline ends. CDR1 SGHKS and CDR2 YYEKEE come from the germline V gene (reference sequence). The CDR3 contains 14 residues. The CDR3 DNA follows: TGTGCCAGCAGCTTGAAAGCGGTCACAGATACGCAGTATTTT. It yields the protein CASSLKAVTDTQYF.

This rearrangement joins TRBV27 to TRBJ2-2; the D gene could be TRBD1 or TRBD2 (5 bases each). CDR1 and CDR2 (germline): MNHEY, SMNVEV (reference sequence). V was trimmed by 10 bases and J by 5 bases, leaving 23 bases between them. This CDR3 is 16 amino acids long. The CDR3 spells CATNPTGTLNTGELFF. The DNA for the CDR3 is TGTGCCACCAATCCCACCGGGACGCTTAATACCGGGGAGCTGTTTTTT.

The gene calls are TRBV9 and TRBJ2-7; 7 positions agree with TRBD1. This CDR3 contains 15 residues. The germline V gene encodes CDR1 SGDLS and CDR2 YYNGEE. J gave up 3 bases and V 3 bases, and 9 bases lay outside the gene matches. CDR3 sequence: CASSAGTVLFYEQYF. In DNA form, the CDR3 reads TGTGCCAGCAGCGCCGGGACAGTACTTTTCTACGAGCAGTACTTC.

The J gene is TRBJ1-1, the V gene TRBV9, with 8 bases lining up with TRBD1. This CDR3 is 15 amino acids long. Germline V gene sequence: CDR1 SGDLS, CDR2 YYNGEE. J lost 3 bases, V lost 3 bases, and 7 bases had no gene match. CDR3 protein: CASSETGEAYTEAFF. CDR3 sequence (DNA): TGTGCCAGCAGCGAGACAGGGGAAGCTTACACTGAAGCTTTCTTT.

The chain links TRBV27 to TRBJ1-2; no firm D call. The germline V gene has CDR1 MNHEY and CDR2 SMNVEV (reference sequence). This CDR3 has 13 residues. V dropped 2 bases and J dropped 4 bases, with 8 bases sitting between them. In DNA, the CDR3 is TGTGCCAGCAGTTTAACCGGCCTCTATGGCTACACCTTC. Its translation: CASSLTGLYGYTF.

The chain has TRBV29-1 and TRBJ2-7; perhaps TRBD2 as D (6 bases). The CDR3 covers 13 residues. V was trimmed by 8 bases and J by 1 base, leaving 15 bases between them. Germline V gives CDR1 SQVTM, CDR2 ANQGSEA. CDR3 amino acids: CSFTGGKSYEQYF. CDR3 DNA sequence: TGCAGCTTTACCGGGGGAAAGTCCTACGAGCAGTACTTC.